This T cell receptor beta chain was profiled in a study of CD8 T cells in ankylosing spondylitis. Study-wide results and limits: Among TCR beta sequences, a motif of fewer than 10 highly homologous variants appeared characteristic of ankylosing spondylitis blood.

Concerning this clonotype itself: Its cognate antigen is unknown.

Trimming pared 0 bases from V and 13 bases from J, leaving 7 bases between. The CDR3 is made up of 12 amino acids. Germline loops: CDR1 LGHDT, CDR2 YNNKEL (reference sequence). Making the TCR beta libraries involved quantitative 5'-RACE with molecular barcodes. TCRdb reanalysed the 5' RACE reads using MiXCR and keeps one entry per CDR3 protein. The repertoire has approximately 540,000 distinct CDR3 sequences, roughly 12% of them found once; the top ten carry approximately 7%. The receptor comes from a male donor with ankylosing spondylitis. The material sequenced was blood, either unsorted or a sorted T cell fraction (not recorded which). The V and J genes are TRBV3-1 and TRBJ2-6; D is undetermined. The DNA of the CDR3 is TGTGCCAGCAGCCAAGATCTTGAGGTCCTGACTTTC. The encoded protein is CASSQDLEVLTF.